This TCR beta chain appears in the sequencing data of a study of cytomegalovirus exposure and HLA in healthy donors. Notes on the study in general: The productive fraction for most TCR beta V segments was about 87% or about 30% in an earlier analysis. In a later analysis, HLA-associated TCR beta chains were more clonally expanded than equally common others. Per published reports, the classifier diagnosed cytomegalovirus status with high specificity and sensitivity.

In its sample, this clone was seen once. Its matching antigen is unknown. This CDR3 spans 15 amino acids. Trimming took 3 bases from V and 1 from J; bases not matched to a gene: 4. Per germline, CDR1 MDHEN and CDR2 SYDVKM. The study ran its PCR with 60 Vbeta and 13 Jbeta primers. TCRdb keeps only in-frame clones here, not all; method: immunoSEQ multiplex PCR. The sample includes 150,000 to 200,000 clones, around 82% of them seen just once. This chain uses TRBV28 with TRBJ2-3; 7 nucleotides match TRBD2. This TCR was sampled from a woman aged 30 to 39 in good health and CMV-seropositive. The material sequenced was PBMCs. The chain's CDR3 is CASSFKAGGTDTQYF. CDR3 DNA: TGTGCCAGCAGTTTCAAGGCGGGGGGCACAGATACGCAGTATTTT.